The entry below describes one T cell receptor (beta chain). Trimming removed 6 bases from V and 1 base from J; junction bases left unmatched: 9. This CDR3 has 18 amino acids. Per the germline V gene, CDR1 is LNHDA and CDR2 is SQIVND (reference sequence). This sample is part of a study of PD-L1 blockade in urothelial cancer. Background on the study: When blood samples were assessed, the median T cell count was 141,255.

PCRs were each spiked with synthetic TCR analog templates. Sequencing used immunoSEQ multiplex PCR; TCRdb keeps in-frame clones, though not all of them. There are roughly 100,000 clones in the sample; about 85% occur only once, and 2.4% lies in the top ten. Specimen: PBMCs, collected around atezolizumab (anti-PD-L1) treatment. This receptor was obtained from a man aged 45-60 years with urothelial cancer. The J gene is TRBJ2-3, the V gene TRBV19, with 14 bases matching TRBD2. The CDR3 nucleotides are TGTGCCAGTAGCACCGGGACTAGCGGGAGTCTAGGCACAGATACGCAGTATTTT. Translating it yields CASSTGTSGSLGTDTQYF.